This is a list of T cell receptor beta chains from one sample in a study of CD8 T cells in ankylosing spondylitis. TCRdb used MiXCR to reprocess the 5' RACE reads, holding one entry per CDR3 protein. The sample lists 700,000 to 850,000 distinct CDR3 sequences, about 12% occurring once. The sequencing sample was made of blood, either unsorted or a sorted T cell fraction (not recorded which). Receptors originate from a male donor with ankylosing spondylitis. Each CDR3 is given with its conserved first and last residue. The D gene is left open where the match is weak. For some rows the clone size is stated as once, few or many, or as a class when expanded; others skip it.

D	J	size	V	CDR3	DNA
-	TRBJ2-7	-	TRBV30	CAWRQMDSSYEQYF	TGTGCCTGGAGGCAGATGGACAGTTCCTACGAGCAGTACTTC
-	TRBJ2-7	-	TRBV21-1	CASPPQGKGPYEQYF	TGTGCCAGCCCCCCCCAGGGAAAAGGACCCTACGAGCAGTACTTC
-	TRBJ2-5	few	TRBV12-3/TRBV12-4	CASSHRGTQYF	TGTGCCAGCAGCCATCGAGGTACCCAGTACTTC
-	TRBJ2-5	-	TRBV28	CASSLYGGEKTQYF	TGTGCCAGCAGTTTATACGGGGGCGAGAAGACCCAGTACTTC
TRBD2	TRBJ2-1	-	TRBV27	CASSRIAGVHEQFF	TGTGCCAGCAGTCGGATAGCGGGGGTCCATGAGCAGTTCTTC
TRBD2	TRBJ2-3	few	TRBV7-2	CASSQTSEPGDTQYF	TGTGCCAGCAGCCAAACTAGCGAACCAGGGGATACGCAGTATTTT
-	TRBJ2-7	-	TRBV14	CASSQDLRSSYEQYF	TGTGCCAGCAGCCAAGATCTACGTAGCTCCTACGAGCAGTACTTC
-	TRBJ2-1	many	TRBV29-1	CSVAGTNYNEQFF	TGCAGCGTCGCCGGGACCAACTACAATGAGCAGTTCTTC
-	TRBJ1-3	-	TRBV28	CASSKIVEGNTIYF	TGTGCCAGCAGCAAAATTGTAGAGGGAAACACCATATATTTT
-	TRBJ1-1	-	TRBV6-5	CASSYSFGELEAFF	TGTGCCAGCAGTTACTCTTTTGGGGAGCTTGAAGCTTTCTTT
-	TRBJ1-3	few	TRBV20-1	CSAPRGSGNTIYF	TGCAGTGCTCCTCGAGGGTCTGGAAACACCATATATTTT
-	TRBJ1-1	few	TRBV10-3	CAISASMNTEAFF	TGTGCCATCAGTGCCTCCATGAACACTGAAGCTTTCTTT
-	TRBJ1-2	-	TRBV4-2	CASSHSQGPGTNYGYTF	TGTGCCAGCAGCCATTCCCAGGGACCCGGAACTAACTATGGCTACACCTTC
TRBD2	TRBJ2-3	few	TRBV20-1	CSAMGLAGGADTQYF	TGCAGTGCTATGGGACTAGCGGGAGGGGCAGATACGCAGTATTTT
-	TRBJ2-3	many	TRBV7-2	CASSLVGGGDTQYF	TGTGCCAGCAGCTTAGTAGGAGGGGGAGATACGCAGTATTTT
TRBD1	TRBJ1-1	few	TRBV5-1	CASSLGWDRALMGPEAFF	TGCGCCAGCAGCTTGGGTTGGGACAGGGCCCTCATGGGACCTGAAGCTTTCTTT